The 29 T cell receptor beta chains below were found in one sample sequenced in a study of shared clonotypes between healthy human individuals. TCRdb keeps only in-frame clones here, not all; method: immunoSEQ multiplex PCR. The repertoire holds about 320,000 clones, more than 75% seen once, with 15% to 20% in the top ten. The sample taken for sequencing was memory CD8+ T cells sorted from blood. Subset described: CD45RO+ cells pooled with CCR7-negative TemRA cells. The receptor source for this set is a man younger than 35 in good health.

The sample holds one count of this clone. CDR3 region: CASSEGLAGVIFGELFF. In DNA, the CDR3 is TGTGCCAGCAGTGAAGGGCTAGCGGGAGTTATTTTCGGGGAGCTGTTTTTT. The chain has TRBV6-1 and TRBJ2-2, with TRBD2 matching 10 bases. CDR1 MNHNS and CDR2 SASEGT come from the germline V gene. The CDR3 consists of 17 residues. V lost 1 base, J lost 7 bases, and 9 bases stayed unmatched.

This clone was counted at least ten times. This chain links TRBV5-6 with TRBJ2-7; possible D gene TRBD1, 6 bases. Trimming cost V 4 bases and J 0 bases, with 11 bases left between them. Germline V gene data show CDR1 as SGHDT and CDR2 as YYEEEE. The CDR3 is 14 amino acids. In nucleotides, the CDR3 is TGTGCCAGCAGCGAACAGGGTAGCTCCTACGAGCAGTACTTC. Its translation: CASSEQGSSYEQYF. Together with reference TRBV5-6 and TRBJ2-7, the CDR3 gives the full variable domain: DAGVTQSPTHLIKTRGQQVTLRCSPKSGHDTVSWYQQALGQGPQFIFQYYEEEERQRGNFPDRFSGHQFPNYSSELNVNALLLGDSALYLCASSEQGSSYEQYFGPGTRLTVT.

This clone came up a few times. The CDR3 sequence is CASSLGSPSNEQYF. The CDR3 coding sequence is TGTGCCAGCAGCTTAGGATCCCCTAGTAACGAGCAGTACTTC. The rearrangement joins TRBV7-8 to TRBJ2-7, with D hard to call. This CDR3 comprises 14 residues. Trimming shortened V by 1 base and J by 5 bases, and 12 bases separated the two germline ends. Germline CDR1 SGHVS, CDR2 FQNEAQ.

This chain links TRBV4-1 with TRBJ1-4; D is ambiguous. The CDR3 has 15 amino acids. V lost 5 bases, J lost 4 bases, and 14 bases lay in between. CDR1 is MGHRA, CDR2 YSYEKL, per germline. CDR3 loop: CASSSPTDRNEKLFF. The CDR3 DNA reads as TGCGCCAGCAGCTCCCCCACAGATCGTAATGAAAAACTGTTTTTT.

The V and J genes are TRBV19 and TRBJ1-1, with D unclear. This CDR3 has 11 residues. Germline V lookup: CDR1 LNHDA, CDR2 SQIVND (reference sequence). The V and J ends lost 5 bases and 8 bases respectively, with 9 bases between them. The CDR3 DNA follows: TGTGCCAGTAGTTCTCCGGGAGAAGCTTTCTTT. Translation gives CASSSPGEAFF. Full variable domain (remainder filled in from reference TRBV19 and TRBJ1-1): DGGITQSPKYLFRKEGQNVTLSCEQNLNHDAMYWYRQDPGQGLRLIYYSQIVNDFQKGDIAEGYSVSREKKESFPLTVTSAQKNPTAFYLCASSSPGEAFFGQGTRLTVV.

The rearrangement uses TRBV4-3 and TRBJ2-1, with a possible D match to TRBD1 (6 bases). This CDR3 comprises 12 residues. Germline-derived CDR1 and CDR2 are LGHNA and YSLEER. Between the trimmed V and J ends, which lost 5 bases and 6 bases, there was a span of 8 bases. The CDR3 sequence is CASSGGANEQFF. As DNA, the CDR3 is TGCGCCAGCAGCGGGGGCGCCAATGAGCAGTTCTTC.

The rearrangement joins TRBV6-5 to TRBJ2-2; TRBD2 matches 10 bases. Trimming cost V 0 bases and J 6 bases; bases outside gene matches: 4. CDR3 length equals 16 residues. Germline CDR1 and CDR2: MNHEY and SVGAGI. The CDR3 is CASSYSSGRIAGELFF. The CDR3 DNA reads TGTGCCAGCAGTTACTCTAGCGGGAGGATTGCCGGGGAGCTGTTTTTT.

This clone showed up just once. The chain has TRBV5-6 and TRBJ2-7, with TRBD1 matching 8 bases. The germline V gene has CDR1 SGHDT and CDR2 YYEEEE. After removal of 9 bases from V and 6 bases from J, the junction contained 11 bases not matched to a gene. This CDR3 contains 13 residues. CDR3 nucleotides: TGTGCCACTTCACAGGGGGGTCGGGGCGAGCAGTACTTC. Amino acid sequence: CATSQGGRGEQYF.

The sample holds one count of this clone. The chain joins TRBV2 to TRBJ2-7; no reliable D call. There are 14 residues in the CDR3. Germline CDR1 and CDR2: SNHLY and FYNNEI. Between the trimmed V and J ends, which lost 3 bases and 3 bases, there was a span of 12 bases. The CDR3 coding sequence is TGTGCCAGCAGTGACCCCGACTTATACTACGAGCAGTACTTC. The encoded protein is CASSDPDLYYEQYF.

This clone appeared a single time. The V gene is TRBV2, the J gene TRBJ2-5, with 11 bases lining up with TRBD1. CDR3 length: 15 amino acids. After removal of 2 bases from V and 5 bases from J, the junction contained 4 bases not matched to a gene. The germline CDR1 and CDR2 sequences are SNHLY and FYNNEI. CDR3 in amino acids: CASSELDRGLETQYF. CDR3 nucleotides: TGTGCCAGCAGTGAACTGGACAGGGGGCTTGAGACCCAGTACTTC.

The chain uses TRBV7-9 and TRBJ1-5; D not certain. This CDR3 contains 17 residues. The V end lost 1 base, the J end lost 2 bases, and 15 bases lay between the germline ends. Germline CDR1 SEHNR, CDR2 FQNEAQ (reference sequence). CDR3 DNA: TGTGCCAGCAGCTTAGGACGACTCGGGGATGGCAATCAGCCCCAGCATTTT. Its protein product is CASSLGRLGDGNQPQHF.

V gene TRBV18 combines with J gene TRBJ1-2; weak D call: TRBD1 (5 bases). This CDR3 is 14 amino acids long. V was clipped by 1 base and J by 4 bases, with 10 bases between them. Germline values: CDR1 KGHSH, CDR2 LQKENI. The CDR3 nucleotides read TGTGCCAGCTCACCACGCCAGGGACCCTATGGCTACACCTTC. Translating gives CASSPRQGPYGYTF.

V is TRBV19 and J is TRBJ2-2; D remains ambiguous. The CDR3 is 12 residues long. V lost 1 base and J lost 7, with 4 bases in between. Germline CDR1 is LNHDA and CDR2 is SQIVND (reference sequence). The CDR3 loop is CASSIGSGELFF. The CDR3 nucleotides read TGTGCCAGTAGTATAGGGAGCGGGGAGCTGTTTTTT.

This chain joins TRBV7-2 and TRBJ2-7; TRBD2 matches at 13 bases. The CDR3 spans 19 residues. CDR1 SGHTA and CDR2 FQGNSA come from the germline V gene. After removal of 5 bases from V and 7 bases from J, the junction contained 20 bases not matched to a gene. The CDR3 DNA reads TGTGCCAGCAGCCCTCTCTGGACACTAGCGGGAGGGCCCCCAGGGGAGCAGTACTTC. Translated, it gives CASSPLWTLAGGPPGEQYF.

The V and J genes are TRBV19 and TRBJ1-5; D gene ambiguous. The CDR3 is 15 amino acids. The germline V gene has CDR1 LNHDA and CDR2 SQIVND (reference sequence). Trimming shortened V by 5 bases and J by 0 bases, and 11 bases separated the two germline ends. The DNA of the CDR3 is TGTGCCAGTAGTCCCCCGGGAAATAGCAATCAGCCCCAGCATTTT. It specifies CASSPPGNSNQPQHF. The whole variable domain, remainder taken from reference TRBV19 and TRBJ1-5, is DGGITQSPKYLFRKEGQNVTLSCEQNLNHDAMYWYRQDPGQGLRLIYYSQIVNDFQKGDIAEGYSVSREKKESFPLTVTSAQKNPTAFYLCASSPPGNSNQPQHFGDGTRLSIL.

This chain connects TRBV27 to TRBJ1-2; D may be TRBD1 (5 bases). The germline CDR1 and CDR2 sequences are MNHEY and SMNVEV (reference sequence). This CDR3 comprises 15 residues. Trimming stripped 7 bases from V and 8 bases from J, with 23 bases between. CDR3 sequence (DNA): TGTGCCAGCACCGGCCTCGACGGGCCGGGGGGAGGCTACACCTTC. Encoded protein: CASTGLDGPGGGYTF.

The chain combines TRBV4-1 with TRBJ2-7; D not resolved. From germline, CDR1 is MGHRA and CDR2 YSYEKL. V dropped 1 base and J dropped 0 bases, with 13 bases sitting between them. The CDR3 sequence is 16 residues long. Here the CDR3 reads CASSQVGISLSYEQYF. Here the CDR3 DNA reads TGCGCCAGCAGCCAAGTAGGAATATCCCTCTCCTACGAGCAGTACTTC.

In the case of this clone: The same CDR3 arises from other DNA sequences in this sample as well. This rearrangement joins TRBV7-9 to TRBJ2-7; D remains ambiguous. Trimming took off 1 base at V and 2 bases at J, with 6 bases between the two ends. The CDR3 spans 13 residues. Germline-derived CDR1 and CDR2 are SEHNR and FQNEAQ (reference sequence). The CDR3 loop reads CASSLDLTYEQYF. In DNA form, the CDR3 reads TGTGCCAGCAGCTTAGATCTTACCTACGAGCAGTACTTC.

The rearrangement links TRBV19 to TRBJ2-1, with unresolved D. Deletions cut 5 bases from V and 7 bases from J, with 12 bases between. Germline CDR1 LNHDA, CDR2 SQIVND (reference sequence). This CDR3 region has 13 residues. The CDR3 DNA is TGTGCCAGTAGTGGGCAGATGGGAAATGAGCAGTTCTTC. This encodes CASSGQMGNEQFF.

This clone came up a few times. CDR3 DNA sequence: TGTGCCAGCAGCCCTCGACAGGGGAACGAGTCTGGCTACACCTTC. Protein sequence: CASSPRQGNESGYTF. V is TRBV7-9 and J is TRBJ1-2; 8 bases are shared with TRBD1. The V and J ends lost 5 bases and 7 bases, in that order; junction bases with no gene match: 12. CDR1 and CDR2 from the germline V gene are SEHNR and FQNEAQ (reference sequence). The CDR3 is 15 amino acids.

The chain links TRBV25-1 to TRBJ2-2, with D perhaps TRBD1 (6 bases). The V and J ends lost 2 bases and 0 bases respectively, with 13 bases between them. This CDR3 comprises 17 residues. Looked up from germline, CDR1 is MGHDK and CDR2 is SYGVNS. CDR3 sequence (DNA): TGTGCCAGCAGTGAACGCCCGGCAGGGGCGAACACCGGGGAGCTGTTTTTT. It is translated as CASSERPAGANTGELFF.

Here the CDR3 DNA reads TGTGCCAGCAGTTACGGGGGATCCAATGAGCAGTTCTTC. This sequence encodes CASSYGGSNEQFF. V is TRBV6-5 and J is TRBJ2-1; possibly TRBD1 or TRBD2 for D (5 bases each). Per the germline V gene, CDR1 is MNHEY and CDR2 is SVGAGI. V lost 2 bases to trimming and J lost 6 bases, with 8 bases between them. The CDR3 covers 13 residues.

CDR3 nucleotides: TGTGCCAGCAGTTCGCGAAGGTACGGAGAAGGGTACAATGAGCAGTTCTTC. Translated: CASSSRRYGEGYNEQFF. This chain uses TRBV27 with TRBJ2-1, with D hard to call. Trimming removed 4 bases from V and 4 bases from J, with 20 bases in between. CDR1 is MNHEY, CDR2 SMNVEV, per germline (reference sequence). CDR3 length: 17 residues.

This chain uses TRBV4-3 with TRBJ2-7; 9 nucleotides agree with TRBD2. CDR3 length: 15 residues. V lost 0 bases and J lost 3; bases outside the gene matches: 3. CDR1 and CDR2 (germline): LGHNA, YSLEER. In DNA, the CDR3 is TGCGCCAGCAGCCAAGAAGCTAGCGGGAACTACGAGCAGTACTTC. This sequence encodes CASSQEASGNYEQYF.

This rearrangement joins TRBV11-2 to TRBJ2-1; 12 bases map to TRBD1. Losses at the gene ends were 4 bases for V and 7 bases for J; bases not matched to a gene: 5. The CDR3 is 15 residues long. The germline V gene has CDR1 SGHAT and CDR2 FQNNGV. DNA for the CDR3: TGTGCCAGCAGCTCGGGACAGGGGGCAGGGAATGAGCAGTTCTTC. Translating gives CASSSGQGAGNEQFF.

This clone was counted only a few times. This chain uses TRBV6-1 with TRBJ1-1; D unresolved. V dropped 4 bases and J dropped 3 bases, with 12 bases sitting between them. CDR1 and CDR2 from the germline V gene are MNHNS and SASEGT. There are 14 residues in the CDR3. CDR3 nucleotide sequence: TGTGCCAGCAGTGTAATAACAGAGGACACTGAAGCTTTCTTT. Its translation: CASSVITEDTEAFF.

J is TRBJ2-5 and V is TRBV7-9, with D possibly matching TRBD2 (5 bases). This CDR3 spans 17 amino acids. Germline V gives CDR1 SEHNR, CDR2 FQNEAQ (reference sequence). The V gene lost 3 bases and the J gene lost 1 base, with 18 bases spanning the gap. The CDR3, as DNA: TGTGCCAGCAGCTTTTCTGTTGGGGTAGGGAGCCAAGAGACCCAGTACTTC. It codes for CASSFSVGVGSQETQYF. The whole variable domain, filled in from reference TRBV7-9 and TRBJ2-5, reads DTGVSQNPRHKITKRGQNVTFRCDPISEHNRLYWYRQTLGQGPEFLTYFQNEAQLEKSRLLSDRFSAERPKGSFSTLEIQRTEQGDSAMYLCASSFSVGVGSQETQYFGPGTRLLVL.

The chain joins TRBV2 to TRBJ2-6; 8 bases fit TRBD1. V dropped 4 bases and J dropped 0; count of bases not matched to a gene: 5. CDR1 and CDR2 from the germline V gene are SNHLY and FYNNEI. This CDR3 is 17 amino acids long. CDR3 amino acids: CASSATGGSSGANVLTF. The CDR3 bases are TGTGCCAGCAGTGCAACAGGGGGAAGCTCTGGGGCCAACGTCCTGACTTTC.

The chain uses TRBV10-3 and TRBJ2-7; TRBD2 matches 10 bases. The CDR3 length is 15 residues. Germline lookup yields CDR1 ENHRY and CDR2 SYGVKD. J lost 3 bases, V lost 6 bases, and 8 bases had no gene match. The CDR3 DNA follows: TGTGCCATCAGCGTAGCGGGAGGCCTAAGCTACGAGCAGTACTTC. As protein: CAISVAGGLSYEQYF.